These 4 T cell receptor beta chains originate from one sample sequenced in a study of T cell repertoires in cytomegalovirus infection. TCRdb re-called the reads through MiXCR, storing one row per CDR3 protein. The sample shows tens of thousands of distinct CDR3 sequences, about a fifth of them seen only once. These receptors are not linked to any known antigen. The sample was CD8+ T cells from cultured PBMCs, taken from culture after CMV antigen stimulation. These receptors were taken from a human donor in good health (CMV status not recorded). Some clones in this sample may be carry-over from other donors' samples.

This clonotype was seen a handful of times. The J gene is TRBJ1-5, the V gene TRBV7-8; TRBD1 aligns across 7 bases. Trimming cost V 5 bases and J 5 bases; bases outside gene matches: 12. In germline, CDR1 is SGHVS, CDR2 FQNEAQ. CDR3 length: 16 amino acids. The CDR3 region has the DNA TGTGCCAGCAGCGAAGCGGGGACAGCGGTTTATCAGCCCCAGCATTTT. This gives the protein CASSEAGTAVYQPQHF.

V is TRBV19 and J is TRBJ1-1, with TRBD1 as a possible D gene (5 bases). This CDR3 spans 16 amino acids. The germline gives CDR1 LNHDA, CDR2 SQIVND (reference sequence). Deletions cut 2 bases from V and 2 bases from J, with 15 bases between. The CDR3 DNA sequence: TGTGCCAGTAGTATAAATCGGGACGTAGGAAACACTGAAGCTTTCTTT. The encoded protein is CASSINRDVGNTEAFF.

This chain links TRBV6-5 with TRBJ2-5; 8 positions agree with TRBD2. Germline CDR1 reads MNHEY; CDR2 reads SVGAGI. This CDR3 spans 17 amino acids. V lost 2 bases to trimming and J lost 6 bases; unmatched junction nucleotides: 14. CDR3 DNA sequence: TGTGCCAGCAGTTACCGGGAGGGCCTGAGTTGGGTACAGACCCAGTACTTC. The encoded protein is CASSYREGLSWVQTQYF.

This clonotype was seen many times. The V gene is TRBV6-2 or TRBV6-3, the J gene TRBJ2-3; no definite D call. Germline CDR1 and CDR2: MNHEY and SVGEGT. The CDR3 is 13 residues long. V lost 0 bases and J lost 6, with 7 bases in between. The CDR3: CASSYSMGDTQYF. The CDR3 DNA reads TGTGCCAGCAGTTACTCGATGGGCGATACGCAGTATTTT.